This T cell receptor beta chain is from a study of CD8+CD57+ T cells in acquired aplastic anemia. Study-level background: 3 to 4 ug was the average amount of DNA from sorted CD4+ and CD8+ cells. Among healthy donors, CD4+ cells averaged about 9.9 million reads. Study-level findings and limits: Overlapping CD8+ CDR3 repertoires of patients and controls contained under 35 shared sequences. Patient and control CD8+ Simpson's diversity was not significantly different.

CDR3 size: 15 residues. The V gene's germline CDR1 is MNHNS and CDR2 SASEGT. V shed 7 bases and J shed 5 bases, with 20 bases lying between them. Note on this clonotype: Its target is unknown. This likely comes from a read error, as the CDR3 has no conserved phenylalanine or tryptophan at its end.

Investigators profiled TCR beta VDJ and CDR3 from genomic DNA template. A single record per CDR3 protein comes from TCRdb applying MiXCR to the reads. The profile shows some 200,000 distinct CDR3 sequences, 34% of them singletons. The sequenced sample consisted of sorted CD4+, CD8+, or CD8+CD57+ T cells (not recorded which) from PBMCs. The chain is built from TRBV6-1 and TRBJ2-5; possible D gene TRBD1, 5 bases. This clonotype originated in a human donor in good health, serving as a control. CDR3 sequence: CASTKRQPYRETQYL. The CDR3 region has the DNA TGTGCCAGCACCAAAAGACAGCCTTACCGGGAGACCCAGTACCTC.